This T cell receptor beta chain was identified during a study of blood T cell repertoires in COVID-19. Study as a whole: Italy, Spain and the United States were the sources of the convalescent and acute COVID-19 samples. T cells, B-cell-depleted T cells, or PBMCs supplied cDNA or gDNA.

Trimming cost V 5 bases and J 13 bases; bases outside gene matches: 11. Germline V CDR1 and CDR2: SGHTA, FQGTGA. The CDR3 has 13 amino acids. In the original analysis: It was from reference gene primer amplification that nucleated cell counts were estimated. Assay: immunoSEQ multiplex PCR; the TCRdb copy retains only in-frame clones and omits some. V, J and clone size derive from that table, while D and trimming were established from the DNA sequence. The repertoire has about 26,000 clones, around 89% of them found once; the top ten carry around 11%. The origin of this receptor is a man in his 70s with acute or convalescent COVID-19. The rearrangement links TRBV7-3 to TRBJ2-3, with TRBD2 matching 8 bases. Sequences were obtained from peripheral blood. DNA for the CDR3: TGTGCCAGCAGCCCGATGAGCGGGGGATGGGAGTATTTT. Protein: CASSPMSGGWEYF.